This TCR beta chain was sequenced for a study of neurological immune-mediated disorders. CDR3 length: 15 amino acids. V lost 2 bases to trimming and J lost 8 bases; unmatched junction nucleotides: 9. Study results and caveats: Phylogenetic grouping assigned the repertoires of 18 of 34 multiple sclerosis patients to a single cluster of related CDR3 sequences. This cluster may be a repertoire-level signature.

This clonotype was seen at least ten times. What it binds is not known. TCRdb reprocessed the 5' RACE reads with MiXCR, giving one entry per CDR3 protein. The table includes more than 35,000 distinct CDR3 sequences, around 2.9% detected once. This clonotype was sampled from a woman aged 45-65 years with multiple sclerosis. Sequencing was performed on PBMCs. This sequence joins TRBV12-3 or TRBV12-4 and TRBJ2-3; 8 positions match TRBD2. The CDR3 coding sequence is TGTGCCAGCAGTTTAACAGCGGGGGCTTCGGGTACGCAGTATTTT. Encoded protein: CASSLTAGASGTQYF.